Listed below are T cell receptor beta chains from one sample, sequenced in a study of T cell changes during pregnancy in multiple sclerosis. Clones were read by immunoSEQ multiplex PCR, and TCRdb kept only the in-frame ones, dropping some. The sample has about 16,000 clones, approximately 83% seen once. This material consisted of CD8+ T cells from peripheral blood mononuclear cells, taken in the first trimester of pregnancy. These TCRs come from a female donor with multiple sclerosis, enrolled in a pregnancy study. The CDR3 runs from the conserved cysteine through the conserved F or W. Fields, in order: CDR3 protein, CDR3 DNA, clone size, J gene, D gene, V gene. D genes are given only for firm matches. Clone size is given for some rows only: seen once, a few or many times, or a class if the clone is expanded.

cdr3_aa: CASGASGRAGFYEQYF
cdr3_nt: TGTGCCAGCGGGGCTAGCGGGAGGGCCGGGTTTTACGAGCAGTACTTC
clone_size: -
j_call: TRBJ2-7
d_call: TRBD2
v_call: TRBV9

cdr3_aa: CASSSRGRKGPQYF
cdr3_nt: TGTGCCAGCAGTTCTCGGGGGAGGAAGGGGCCCCAGTACTTC
clone_size: -
j_call: TRBJ2-5
d_call: -
v_call: TRBV27

cdr3_aa: CASSSNPGGDRGDYGYTF
cdr3_nt: TGTGCCAGCAGCTCGAACCCGGGGGGGGACAGGGGTGACTATGGCTACACCTTC
clone_size: -
j_call: TRBJ1-2
d_call: TRBD1
v_call: TRBV9

cdr3_aa: CASSVDRTYNEQFF
cdr3_nt: TGTGCCAGCAGCGTGGACAGAACCTACAATGAGCAGTTCTTC
clone_size: -
j_call: TRBJ2-1
d_call: -
v_call: TRBV9

cdr3_aa: CASSLWGTFGNTIYF
cdr3_nt: TGTGCAAGCAGTCTTTGGGGGACATTTGGAAACACCATATATTTT
clone_size: -
j_call: TRBJ1-3
d_call: -
v_call: TRBV6-1

cdr3_aa: CASSETAGGPYEQYF
cdr3_nt: TGTGCCAGCAGTGAGACGGCGGGAGGGCCATACGAGCAGTACTTC
clone_size: few
j_call: TRBJ2-7
d_call: TRBD2
v_call: TRBV2

cdr3_aa: CASSVSGTGVDYGYTF
cdr3_nt: TGTGCCAGCAGCGTATCCGGGACAGGGGTTGACTATGGCTACACCTTC
clone_size: -
j_call: TRBJ1-2
d_call: TRBD1
v_call: TRBV7-9

cdr3_aa: CASSLGTTNEQYF
cdr3_nt: TGTGCCAGCAGCTTAGGGACAACCAACGAGCAGTACTTC
clone_size: -
j_call: TRBJ2-7
d_call: -
v_call: TRBV7-3

cdr3_aa: CACGLADHNEQFF
cdr3_nt: TGTGCCTGCGGACTAGCGGATCACAATGAGCAGTTCTTC
clone_size: -
j_call: TRBJ2-1
d_call: TRBD2
v_call: TRBV30

cdr3_aa: CASSLDRDYGYTF
cdr3_nt: TGTGCCAGCAGCCTGGACAGGGACTATGGCTACACCTTC
clone_size: -
j_call: TRBJ1-2
d_call: TRBD1
v_call: TRBV7-9

cdr3_aa: CASSPTRGGFYGYTF
cdr3_nt: TGTGCCAGCAGTCCCACTAGGGGAGGGTTTTATGGCTACACCTTC
clone_size: -
j_call: TRBJ1-2
d_call: -
v_call: TRBV6-1

cdr3_aa: CASSSYFTGSSYNEQFF
cdr3_nt: TGTGCCAGCAGCTCTTATTTTACGGGAAGCTCCTACAATGAGCAGTTCTTC
clone_size: -
j_call: TRBJ2-1
d_call: -
v_call: TRBV13

cdr3_aa: CASSIAGGFNEQFF
cdr3_nt: TGTGCCAGCAGCATAGCGGGGGGTTTCAATGAGCAGTTCTTC
clone_size: -
j_call: TRBJ2-1
d_call: TRBD2
v_call: TRBV9

cdr3_aa: CASSSRDRVPEQYF
cdr3_nt: TGTGCCAGCAGCTCCCGGGACAGGGTACCCGAGCAGTACTTC
clone_size: -
j_call: TRBJ2-7
d_call: TRBD1
v_call: TRBV5-6

cdr3_aa: CASSPAMGTILYEQYF
cdr3_nt: TGTGCCAGCAGCCCGGCGATGGGGACTATACTCTACGAGCAGTACTTC
clone_size: -
j_call: TRBJ2-7
d_call: TRBD2
v_call: TRBV7-9

cdr3_aa: CAWSVGGRSGYTF
cdr3_nt: TGTGCCTGGAGTGTGGGGGGACGCTCCGGCTACACCTTC
clone_size: -
j_call: TRBJ1-2
d_call: -
v_call: TRBV30

cdr3_aa: CASSLTIGGYNEQFF
cdr3_nt: TGTGCCAGCAGCCTTACTATCGGGGGGTACAATGAGCAGTTCTTC
clone_size: few
j_call: TRBJ2-1
d_call: TRBD2
v_call: TRBV7-2

cdr3_aa: CASSEDPQGPWEAFF
cdr3_nt: TGTGCCAGCAGTGAAGACCCGCAGGGGCCCTGGGAAGCTTTCTTT
clone_size: -
j_call: TRBJ1-1
d_call: -
v_call: TRBV6-1